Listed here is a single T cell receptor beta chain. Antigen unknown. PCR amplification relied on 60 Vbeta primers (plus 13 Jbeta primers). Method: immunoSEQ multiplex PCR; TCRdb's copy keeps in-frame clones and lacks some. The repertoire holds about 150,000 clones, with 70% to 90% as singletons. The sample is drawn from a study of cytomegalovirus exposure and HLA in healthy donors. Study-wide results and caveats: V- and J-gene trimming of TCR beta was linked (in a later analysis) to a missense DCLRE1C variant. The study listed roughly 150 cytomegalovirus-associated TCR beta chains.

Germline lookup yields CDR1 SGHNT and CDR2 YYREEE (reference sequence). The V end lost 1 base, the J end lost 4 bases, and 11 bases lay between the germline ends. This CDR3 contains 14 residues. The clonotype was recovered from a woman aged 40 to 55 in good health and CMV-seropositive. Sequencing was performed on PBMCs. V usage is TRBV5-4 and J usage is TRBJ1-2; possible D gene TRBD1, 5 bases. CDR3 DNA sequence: TGTGCCAGCAGCTTGCCACAGGAGGGCTATGGCTACACCTTC. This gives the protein CASSLPQEGYGYTF.